This TCR beta chain was captured in a study of T cell repertoires in cytomegalovirus infection. Study-level information: It can be stated that public TCR beta signatures indicated CMV infection as well as a matching HLA type.

TCRdb processed the reads anew with MiXCR; each CDR3 protein has one entry. The table records about 450,000 distinct CDR3 sequences, approximately 32% of them present only once. This clonotype was counted many times. Its target is not known. Trimming shortened V by 0 bases and J by 2 bases, and 3 bases separated the two germline ends. The germline CDR1 and CDR2 sequences are SGHRS and YFSETQ. The CDR3 extends over 13 amino acids. General observations from the study: There were HLA-C-restricted CMV-specific TCR beta clonotypes dominating the ex vivo response. Of the TCR beta families, the public ones yielded a cumulative frequency that identified carriers of CMV plus the relevant HLA.

Sequencing was carried out using PBMCs. The source of this sequence is a human donor in good health (CMV status not recorded). Some clones in this sample may be carry-over from other donors' samples. This chain joins TRBV5-1 and TRBJ1-5; D remains unclear. Here the CDR3 DNA reads TGCGCCAGCAGCTTGGTTGGCAATCAGCCCCAGCATTTT. Its translation is CASSLVGNQPQHF.